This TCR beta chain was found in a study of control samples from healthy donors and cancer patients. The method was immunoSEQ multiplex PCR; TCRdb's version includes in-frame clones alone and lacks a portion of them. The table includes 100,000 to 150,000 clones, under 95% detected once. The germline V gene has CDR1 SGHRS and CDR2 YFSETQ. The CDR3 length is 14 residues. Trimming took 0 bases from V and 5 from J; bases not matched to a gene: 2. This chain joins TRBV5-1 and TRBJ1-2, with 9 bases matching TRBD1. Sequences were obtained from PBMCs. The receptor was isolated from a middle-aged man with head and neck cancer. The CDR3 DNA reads TGCGCCAGCAGCTTGGAGGACAGGGGTTATGGCTACACCTTC. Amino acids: CASSLEDRGYGYTF.